This T cell receptor beta chain was identified in a study of T cells expressing NK-cell markers. Study results and limitations: More than five donors had dominant NKG2C+ clonotypes that comprised roughly 1.0-8% of their CD8+ T cells.

Comments on this clonotype: Its antigen is not known.

The CDR3 consists of 13 residues. CDR1 GTSNPN and CDR2 SVGIG come from the germline V gene (reference sequence). It was by 5'RACE template switching with UMIs that TCR beta cDNA was made. TCRdb re-called the 5' RACE reads; every CDR3 protein appears as one record, without DNA. The sample table includes about half a million distinct CDR3 sequences. Material: blood T cells: a sorted CD56 or NKG2C T cell subset, CD4+ or CD8+ T cells, or bulk PBMC T cells (not recorded which). The sequence came from a woman in her 50s in good health. The J gene is TRBJ2-5, the V gene TRBV30. The CDR3: CAWSGQGQETQYF.